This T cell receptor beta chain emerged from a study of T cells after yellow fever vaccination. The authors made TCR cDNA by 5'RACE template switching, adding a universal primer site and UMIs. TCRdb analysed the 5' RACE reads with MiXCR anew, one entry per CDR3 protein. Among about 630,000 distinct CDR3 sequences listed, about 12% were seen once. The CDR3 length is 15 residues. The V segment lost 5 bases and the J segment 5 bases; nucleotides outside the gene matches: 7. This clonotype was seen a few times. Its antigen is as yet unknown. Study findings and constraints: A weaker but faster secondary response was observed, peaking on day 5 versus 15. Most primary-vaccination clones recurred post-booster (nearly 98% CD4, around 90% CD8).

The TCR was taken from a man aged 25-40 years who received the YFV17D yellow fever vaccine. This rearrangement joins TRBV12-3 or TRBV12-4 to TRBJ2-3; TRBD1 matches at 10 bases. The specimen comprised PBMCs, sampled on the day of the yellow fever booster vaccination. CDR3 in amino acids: CASSTQTGGKDTQYF. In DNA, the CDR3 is TGTGCCAGCAGTACCCAGACAGGGGGCAAAGATACGCAGTATTTT.